Listed here is a single TCR beta chain. Its antigen is still unknown. Through a sample-barcoded 5' primer and a J-beta primer mix, a second PCR was run for about 6 to 12 cycles. Tagging of each cDNA molecule was performed by a template-switch adaptor with 12 random nucleotides. In TCRdb, the 5' RACE reads were re-called with MiXCR into one record per CDR3 protein. The sample lists 700,000 to 950,000 distinct CDR3 sequences, about 62% seen once, with 20% to 25% in the top ten. The CDR3 loop spans 14 amino acids. In germline, CDR1 is MDHEN, CDR2 SYDVKM. The germline V and J ends were trimmed by 6 bases and 1 base, with 12 bases remaining between them. The record originates from a study of blood T cells in healthy people across ages. Study-level findings and limits: A strong correlation was found between TCR beta diversity and the percentage of naive T cells.

Total RNA, at least 5 micrograms per sample, came from PBMCs. The J gene is TRBJ2-5, the V gene TRBV28; tentatively, D is TRBD1 (5 bases). Sequencing input: blood. This sequence was found in a man between 25 and 39 years old in good health. The CDR3 DNA reads TGTGCCAGCAGACGACAGCGATTCCAAGAGACCCAGTACTTC. This translates into CASRRQRFQETQYF.